This T cell receptor beta chain was obtained from a study of blood T cell repertoires in COVID-19. Overall study context: Sites in the United States, Italy and Spain provided acute and convalescent COVID-19 samples.

The method was immunoSEQ multiplex PCR; TCRdb's version includes in-frame clones alone and lacks a portion of them. Of 200,000 to 250,000 clones listed, 70% to 90% are singletons. This clone was seen a handful of times. The V gene's germline CDR1 is SGHAT and CDR2 FQNNGV. Between the trimmed V and J ends, which lost 1 base and 5 bases, there was a span of 5 bases. This CDR3 spans 12 amino acids. The sequenced sample was peripheral blood. V usage is TRBV11-2 and J usage is TRBJ2-5; D call uncertain. The receptor was derived from a man under 40 who had recovered from COVID-19. DNA for the CDR3: TGTGCCAGCAGCTTAGGTACTGAGACCCAGTACTTC. Translating it yields CASSLGTETQYF.